The sequence of this TCR beta chain was determined in a study of T cell repertoires in cytomegalovirus infection. This clonotype was recorded a few times. Its specificity is unknown. CDR3 size: 13 residues. Germline CDR1 reads SGHVS; CDR2 reads FNYEAQ. The V end was cut by 5 bases, the J end by 1 base, with 8 bases between. TCRdb itself ran the reads through MiXCR, one entry per CDR3 protein. This table holds 450,000 to 600,000 distinct CDR3 sequences, approximately 46% found once. Sequencing was performed on cultured PBMCs, taken from culture after CMV antigen stimulation. This receptor was identified in a human donor in good health (CMV status not recorded). Some clones in this sample may be carry-over from other donors' samples. This chain connects TRBV7-6 to TRBJ1-1; possibly TRBD1 for D (5 bases). The DNA for the CDR3 is TGTGCCAGCAGCGCGGGGGGGAACACTGAAGCTTTCTTT. It specifies CASSAGGNTEAFF.